Listed here are 27 T cell receptor beta chains from one sample, sequenced in a study of beta chain features in type 1 diabetes. No cognate antigen is known for these TCRs. The study reverse transcribed the entire isolated RNA, so it sequenced expressed TCRB transcripts. Here immunoSEQ multiplex PCR was the method, and the copy in TCRdb shows in-frame clones only, minus some. The profile shows around 240,000 clones, 16% of them singletons. Findings and caveats of the study: When Type 1 diabetes patients were examined, their TCRB CDR3s proved moderately but significantly shorter in all four CD4+ subsets.

The source material was naive CD4+ T cells from blood. These receptor sequences come from a man aged 25 to 40 with type 1 diabetes.

The chain uses TRBV11-3 and TRBJ2-1, with TRBD2 identical over 8 bases. The V gene end was trimmed by 5 bases and the J gene end by 9 bases; junction bases not matched to a gene: 12. This CDR3 spans 15 amino acids. Germline lookup yields CDR1 SGHNT and CDR2 YENEEA. CDR3 residues: CASSQNLIREGEQFF. The CDR3 DNA reads TGTGCCAGCAGCCAGAATCTAATCCGGGAGGGTGAGCAGTTCTTC.

The chain recombines TRBV20-1 with TRBJ2-3; no clear D. Per the germline V gene, CDR1 is DFQATT and CDR2 is SNEGSKA (reference sequence). The CDR3 is 11 residues long. Trimming stripped 2 bases from V and 10 bases from J, with 10 bases between. The CDR3 protein is CSARHLYAQYF. The CDR3 nucleotides read TGCAGTGCTAGACACCTTTACGCGCAGTATTTT.

This chain joins TRBV18 and TRBJ2-7; either TRBD1 or TRBD2 may supply D (6 bases each). Looked up from germline, CDR1 is KGHSH and CDR2 is LQKENI. Trimming shortened V by 2 bases and J by 2 bases, and 10 bases separated the two germline ends. The CDR3 totals 14 residues. Here the CDR3 DNA reads TGTGCCAGCTCACCATGGGGGGCTCCCTACGAGCAGTACTTC. Encoded protein: CASSPWGAPYEQYF.

This clone was seen more than once but under ten times. The chain links TRBV7-9 to TRBJ2-5, with 7 nucleotides matching TRBD1. The germline V gene has CDR1 SEHNR and CDR2 FQNEAQ (reference sequence). J lost 4 bases, V lost 6 bases, and 11 bases had no gene match. There are 15 residues in the CDR3. The CDR3 DNA reads TGTGCCAGCAGTCAGCGACAGGGAAGGTCAGAGACCCAGTACTTC. Protein sequence: CASSQRQGRSETQYF.

With respect to this clone: Other DNA variants within this sample encode the same CDR3. The chain links TRBV20-1 to TRBJ2-7; D is undetermined. Germline V CDR1 and CDR2: DFQATT, SNEGSKA (reference sequence). The CDR3 consists of 10 residues. The V and J ends lost 4 bases and 3 bases respectively, with 4 bases between them. The CDR3 region has the DNA TGCAGTGCTAACAACTACGAGCAGTACTTC. Its translation is CSANNYEQYF.

V is TRBV29-1 and J is TRBJ2-5; possibly TRBD1 or TRBD2 for D (5 bases each). Trimming shortened V by 3 bases and J by 4 bases, and 12 bases separated the two germline ends. CDR1 and CDR2 from the germline V gene are SQVTM and ANQGSEA. The CDR3 spans 13 residues. The DNA for the CDR3 is TGCAGCGTTGATCGGGGCGGGTCAGAGACCCAGTACTTC. This codes for CSVDRGGSETQYF. Full variable domain (outside the CDR3, taken from reference TRBV29-1 and TRBJ2-5): SAVISQKPSRDICQRGTSLTIQCQVDSQVTMMFWYRQQPGQSLTLIATANQGSEATYESGFVIDKFPISRPNLTFSTLTVSNMSPEDSSIYLCSVDRGGSETQYFGPGTRLLVL.

This clone appeared a few times. V and J are TRBV4-3 and TRBJ1-1; tentative D call: TRBD1 (6 bases). Germline lookup yields CDR1 LGHNA and CDR2 YSLEER. V lost 2 bases and J 4 bases, leaving 11 bases between the germline ends. The CDR3 runs to 14 residues. CDR3: CASSQTGSGTEAFF. The CDR3 DNA reads as TGCGCCAGCAGCCAAACAGGGTCGGGCACTGAAGCTTTCTTT.

This clone has just a few counts. The rearrangement joins TRBV7-9 to TRBJ2-3, with D unclear. The CDR3 consists of 13 residues. The ends were cut back, 1 base at V and 6 bases at J, with 8 bases in the middle. Looked up from germline, CDR1 is SEHNR and CDR2 is FQNEAQ (reference sequence). CDR3 protein: CASSLDSSDTQYF. CDR3 in DNA: TGTGCCAGCAGCTTAGACTCTTCGGATACGCAGTATTTT.

The chain links TRBV28 to TRBJ1-4; unclear D gene. Germline V gives CDR1 MDHEN, CDR2 SYDVKM. V lost 5 bases to trimming and J lost 7 bases, with 8 bases between them. The CDR3 is 12 residues long. The CDR3 spells CASSTLVEKLFF. The CDR3 DNA reads as TGTGCCAGCAGTACCCTGGTTGAAAAACTGTTTTTT.

This clone has just a few counts. V gene TRBV29-1 combines with J gene TRBJ2-7, with 9 bases fitting TRBD1. V was pared by 7 bases and J by 1 base, with 5 bases of the junction left unmatched. CDR3 length: 13 residues. Germline V lookup: CDR1 SQVTM, CDR2 ANQGSEA. The CDR3 DNA reads as TGCAGCGCGGCCGGGACAGGGTCCTACGAGCAGTACTTC. Amino acids: CSAAGTGSYEQYF.

In its sample, this clone was seen a few times. J is TRBJ2-3 and V is TRBV7-2; D might be TRBD2 (5 bases). Trimming left V 5 bases short and J 3 bases short, with 15 bases between. The length of the CDR3 is 15 residues. From germline, CDR1 is SGHTA and CDR2 FQGNSA. The CDR3 nucleotides read TGTGCCAGCAGCCCCGCCGAATGGAGGACAGATACGCAGTATTTT. This codes for CASSPAEWRTDTQYF.

This clone was picked up a small number of times. This sequence joins TRBV19 and TRBJ1-5; D unresolved. Trimming removed 0 bases at V and 3 bases at J, with 9 bases between. Looked up from germline, CDR1 is LNHDA and CDR2 is SQIVND (reference sequence). The CDR3 runs to 15 residues. The CDR3 loop is CASSIDLLANQPQHF. In DNA, the CDR3 is TGTGCCAGTAGTATAGATCTATTGGCCAATCAGCCCCAGCATTTT.

The chain has TRBV6-5 and TRBJ2-7; 14 bases are shared with TRBD2. Germline CDR1 is MNHEY and CDR2 is SVGAGI. The CDR3 totals 15 residues. The V gene end was trimmed by 4 bases and the J gene end by 2 bases; junction bases not matched to a gene: 1. The CDR3: CASSSGLAGAYEQYF. The CDR3 DNA reads TGTGCCAGCAGTTCGGGACTAGCGGGAGCCTACGAGCAGTACTTC.

The rearrangement uses TRBV5-1 and TRBJ2-2; D possibly corresponds to TRBD1 (6 bases). CDR3 length equals 14 residues. With 4 bases removed from V and 1 base from J, the gap between germline ends came to 8 bases. CDR1 SGHRS and CDR2 YFSETQ come from the germline V gene. CDR3 sequence: CASSPGQNTGELFF. The CDR3 DNA is TGCGCCAGCAGCCCGGGACAGAACACCGGGGAGCTGTTTTTT.

With regard to this clone: Other DNA sequences in this sample translate to the same CDR3. This chain connects TRBV7-2 to TRBJ2-7; 10 positions match TRBD1. This CDR3 region has 14 residues. Trimming removed 4 bases from V and 2 bases from J; junction bases left unmatched: 2. Germline V CDR1 and CDR2: SGHTA, FQGNSA. The CDR3 region is CASSSGQGPYEQYF. The CDR3 nucleotides are TGTGCCAGCAGCTCGGGACAGGGGCCCTACGAGCAGTACTTC.

Only a few counts were recorded for this clone. The rearrangement links TRBV29-1 to TRBJ2-1, with TRBD2 identical over 10 bases. From germline, CDR1 is SQVTM and CDR2 ANQGSEA. This CDR3 contains 13 residues. V shed 5 bases, J shed 9 bases, and the junction held 7 bases outside the gene matches. CDR3 DNA sequence: TGCAGCGTTCGGCTAGCGGGAGCTGGTGAGCAGTTCTTC. Translated: CSVRLAGAGEQFF.

In this sample, this clone turned up once. This chain joins TRBV28 and TRBJ2-5; 9 bases fit TRBD2. This CDR3 comprises 15 residues. CDR1 MDHEN and CDR2 SYDVKM come from the germline V gene. Germline trimming cut 6 bases from V and 0 bases from J; bases unmatched to any gene: 5. Here the CDR3 reads CASRGAGGNQETQYF. The CDR3 nucleotides are TGTGCCAGCAGAGGAGCGGGAGGAAACCAAGAGACCCAGTACTTC.

The chain joins TRBV4-2 to TRBJ2-3; D not certain. The CDR3 totals 14 residues. Germline V gene lookup returns CDR1 LGHNA and CDR2 YNFKEQ. Trimming took off 1 base at V and 0 bases at J, with 5 bases between the two ends. The CDR3 DNA reads TGTGCCAGCAGCCAAGGAGGAAGCACAGATACGCAGTATTTT. Protein: CASSQGGSTDTQYF.

The chain has TRBV5-1 and TRBJ2-5, with 12 bases identical to TRBD2. Trimming took 0 bases from V and 5 from J; bases not matched to a gene: 8. The CDR3 is 17 amino acids. CDR1 and CDR2 from the germline V gene are SGHRS and YFSETQ. DNA for the CDR3: TGCGCCAGCAGCTTGGGACTAGCGGGAGAAATGTTGGAGACCCAGTACTTC. Translated, it gives CASSLGLAGEMLETQYF.

The V gene is TRBV5-4, the J gene TRBJ2-3; D might be TRBD1 (5 bases). Trimming cost V 4 bases and J 1 base, with 13 bases left between them. CDR1 is SGHNT and CDR2 is YYREEE in the germline V gene (reference sequence). There are 15 residues in the CDR3. Here the CDR3 reads CASSLGAPGTDTQYF. Here the CDR3 DNA reads TGTGCCAGCAGCCTAGGGGCCCCTGGCACAGATACGCAGTATTTT.

There are a few counts of this clone. This sample also contains other DNA sequences that code for the same CDR3. This chain joins TRBV27 and TRBJ2-1, with D uncertain. The CDR3 has 12 residues. V was pared by 0 bases and J by 7 bases, with 4 bases between. In germline, CDR1 is MNHEY, CDR2 SMNVEV (reference sequence). The CDR3 DNA follows: TGTGCCAGCAGTTTATCAGGGAATGAGCAGTTCTTC. Translated, it gives CASSLSGNEQFF.

The chain couples TRBV14 to TRBJ1-1; 9 bases map to TRBD1. Trimming took 4 bases from V and 3 from J; bases not matched to a gene: 3. CDR3 length: 14 residues. Germline V CDR1 and CDR2: SGHDN, FVKESK. The CDR3 protein is CASSRQGVDTEAFF. CDR3 in DNA: TGTGCCAGCAGCCGACAGGGGGTGGACACTGAAGCTTTCTTT.

There are a few counts of this clone. The chain combines TRBV29-1 with TRBJ2-1, with 10 bases identical to TRBD1. This CDR3 has 14 amino acids. J gave up 7 bases and V 7 bases, and 10 bases lay outside the gene matches. The germline V gene has CDR1 SQVTM and CDR2 ANQGSEA. For the CDR3, the DNA is TGCAGCGCCATTACGGGACAGGGGAGGAATGAGCAGTTCTTC. This gives the protein CSAITGQGRNEQFF.

The genes are TRBV4-1 and TRBJ2-3; no firm D call. Germline V gives CDR1 MGHRA, CDR2 YSYEKL. The V end was cut by 0 bases, the J end by 8 bases, with 6 bases between. The CDR3 runs to 12 residues. The CDR3 region has the DNA TGCGCCAGCAGCCAAGATGTTCGTACGCAGTATTTT. Protein product: CASSQDVRTQYF.

In nucleotides, the CDR3 is TGCAGTTACGGAGGGGAATACGAGCAGTACTTC. This sequence encodes CSYGGEYEQYF. The V call is TRBV20-1, the J call TRBJ2-7; perhaps TRBD2 as D (6 bases). CDR1 is DFQATT, CDR2 SNEGSKA, per germline (reference sequence). The CDR3 is 11 residues long. V shed 8 bases and J shed 4 bases, with 12 bases lying between them.

This clone was picked up a small number of times. The chain links TRBV29-1 to TRBJ2-3; 7 bases map to TRBD1. Germline V gene lookup returns CDR1 SQVTM and CDR2 ANQGSEA. This CDR3 is built from 14 residues. J was trimmed by 5 bases and V by 6 bases; bases with no gene match: 11. The CDR3 DNA sequence: TGCAGCGTCCAAATCGACAGGGTAGGAGATACGCAGTATTTT. Protein sequence: CSVQIDRVGDTQYF.

The rearrangement links TRBV30 to TRBJ2-7; 9 positions match TRBD1. The junction had 5 bases not matched to a gene; V was cut back by 7 bases and J by 4 bases. This CDR3 has 12 residues. CDR1 GTSNPN and CDR2 SVGIG come from the germline V gene (reference sequence). The CDR3 here is CASGTGTYEQYF. The CDR3 region has the DNA TGTGCCTCGGGGACAGGGACATACGAGCAGTACTTC.